This entry concerns a single TCR beta chain. Its target is unknown. These data are taken from a study of regulatory T cells in long-lasting Graves disease. General study results and limits: New patients shared 950 to 1,000 public clonotypes, fewer than the approximately 2,500 shared by persistent patients.

Germline lookup yields CDR1 SQVTM and CDR2 ANQGSEA. CDR3 length equals 13 residues. The J segment lost 9 bases and the V segment lost 1 base, leaving 5 bases of the junction unmatched. Time point defined: newly diagnosed GD, antithyroid drugs for less than 3 months. Making the TCR library involved RNA that had been extracted from PBMCs. The TCR beta library used iRepertoire HTBI primers with Arm-PCR amplification of CDR3. TCRdb re-analysed the multiplex PCR reads in MiXCR, keeping a single row per CDR3 protein. The table has some 320,000 distinct CDR3 sequences, over 15% seen once; the top ten hold about 38%.

The specimen was peripheral blood mononuclear cells (PBMCs), collected at new diagnosis, from a patient treated with antithyroid drugs. V is TRBV29-1 and J is TRBJ2-1; the match to TRBD1 covers 8 bases. This receptor was identified in a female donor with Graves disease. The CDR3 protein is CSVEGRTGFEQFF. In DNA form, the CDR3 reads TGCAGCGTTGAAGGGAGGACAGGGTTTGAGCAGTTCTTC.